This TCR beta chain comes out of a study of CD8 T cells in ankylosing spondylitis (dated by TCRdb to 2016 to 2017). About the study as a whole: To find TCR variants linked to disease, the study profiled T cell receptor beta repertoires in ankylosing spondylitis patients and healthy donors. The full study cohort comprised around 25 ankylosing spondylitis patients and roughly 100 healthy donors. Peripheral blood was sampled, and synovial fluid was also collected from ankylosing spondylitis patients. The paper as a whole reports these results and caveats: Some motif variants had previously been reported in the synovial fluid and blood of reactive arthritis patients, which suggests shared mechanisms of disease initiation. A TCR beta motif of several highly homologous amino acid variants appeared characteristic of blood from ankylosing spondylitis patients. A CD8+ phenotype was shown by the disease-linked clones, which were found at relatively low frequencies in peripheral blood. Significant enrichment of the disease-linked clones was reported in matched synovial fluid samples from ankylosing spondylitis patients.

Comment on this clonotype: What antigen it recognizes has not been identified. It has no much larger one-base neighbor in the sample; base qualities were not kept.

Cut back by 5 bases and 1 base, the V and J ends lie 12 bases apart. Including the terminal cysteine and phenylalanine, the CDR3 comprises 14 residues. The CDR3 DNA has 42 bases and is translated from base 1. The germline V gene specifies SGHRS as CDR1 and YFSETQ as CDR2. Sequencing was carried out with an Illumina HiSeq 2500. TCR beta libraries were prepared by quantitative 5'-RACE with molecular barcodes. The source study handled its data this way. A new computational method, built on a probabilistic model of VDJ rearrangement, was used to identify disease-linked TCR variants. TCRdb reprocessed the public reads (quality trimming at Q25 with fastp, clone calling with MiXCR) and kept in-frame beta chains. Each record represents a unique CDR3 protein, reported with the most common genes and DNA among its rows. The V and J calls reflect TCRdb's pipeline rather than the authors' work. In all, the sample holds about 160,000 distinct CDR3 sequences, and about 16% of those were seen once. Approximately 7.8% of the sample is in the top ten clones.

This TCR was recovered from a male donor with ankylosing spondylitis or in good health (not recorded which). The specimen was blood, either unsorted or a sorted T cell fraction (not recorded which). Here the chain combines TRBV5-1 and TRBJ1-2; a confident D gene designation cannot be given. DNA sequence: TGCGCCAGCAGGACACATCCTGATAACTATGGCTACACCTTC. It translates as CASRTHPDNYGYTF.